This T cell receptor (beta chain) was identified during a study of patients and donors after allogeneic stem cell transplantation. TCRdb independently ran MiXCR on the RT-PCR reads; one entry per CDR3 protein. The sample has fewer than 250,000 distinct CDR3 sequences; 12% to 15% are singletons. Trimming took 5 bases from V and 8 from J; bases not matched to a gene: 10. Germline loops: CDR1 GTSNPN, CDR2 SVGIG (reference sequence). This CDR3 is 13 amino acids long. This clonotype was sampled from a human donor who was either an allogeneic HSCT recipient or a stem cell or donor lymphocyte infusion donor (not recorded which). It is not recorded whose cells these are; they may come from a transplant donor. The material sequenced was blood, either unsorted or a sorted T cell fraction (not recorded which). V and J are TRBV30 and TRBJ2-5; 8 bases fit TRBD2. CDR3 bases: TGTGCCTGGGGTCGGGGGGGCGAGAGAACCCAGTACTTC. It codes for CAWGRGGERTQYF.